A selection of T cell receptor beta chains follows, all from one sample in a study of cytomegalovirus exposure and HLA in healthy donors. Only in-frame clones appear in the TCRdb table, and some are missing; sequencing was by immunoSEQ multiplex PCR. Of around 120,000 clones listed, about 85% are singletons. The source material was PBMCs. The receptors were gathered from a man aged 18 to 29 in good health and CMV-seropositive. Both conserved end residues are part of each CDR3. The D gene is left open where the match is weak. Size tells how often a clone was seen (once, few, many) or the class of an expanded clone, and some rows leave it out.

cdr3_nt,cdr3_aa,d_call,v_call,j_call,clone_size,cdr3_length
TGTGCCAGCAGCTTTAGTTATGGGGGGACGGAAGAGCAGTACTTC,CASSFSYGGTEEQYF,.,TRBV7-9,TRBJ2-7,.,15
TGTGCCATCAGTGAACCGGGACAGGGGGCGAATTATGGCTACACCTTC,CAISEPGQGANYGYTF,TRBD1,TRBV10-3,TRBJ1-2,.,16
TGCGCCAGCAGCGCCGGGGACAGAAATGAAAAACTGTTTTTT,CASSAGDRNEKLFF,TRBD1,TRBV5-1,TRBJ1-4,.,14
TGTGCCAGCAGTCCAGGACTAGCGGGGTATACCGACGAGCAGTACTTC,CASSPGLAGYTDEQYF,TRBD2,TRBV27,TRBJ2-7,.,16
TGTGCCAGCAGTTACAGGGACAGCAGGGAGCAGTTCTTC,CASSYRDSREQFF,TRBD1,TRBV6-5,TRBJ2-1,.,13
TGTGCCAGCAGTACCACGGACACCATATATTTT,CASSTTDTIYF,.,TRBV28,TRBJ1-3,.,11
TGCAGCGTTGAGACGGGACAGGGTACCTACGAGCAGTACTTC,CSVETGQGTYEQYF,TRBD1,TRBV29-1,TRBJ2-7,.,14
TGTGCCAGCAGCTTTGGCCAATTAGACAATCGGAACACTGAAGCTTTCTTT,CASSFGQLDNRNTEAFF,.,TRBV5-8,TRBJ1-1,.,17
TGCGCCAGCAGCCAAGGGAACAGGGGGAGGAACACTGAAGCTTTCTTT,CASSQGNRGRNTEAFF,TRBD1,TRBV4-3,TRBJ1-1,.,16
TGCGCCAGCAGCTCGGAGCAGCAAGAGACCCAGTACTTC,CASSSEQQETQYF,.,TRBV5-1,TRBJ2-5,.,13
TGTGCCAGCAGTCCCAGACTAGCGGGGGACTTCACAGATACGCAGTATTTT,CASSPRLAGDFTDTQYF,TRBD2,TRBV2,TRBJ2-3,few,17
TGTGCCAGCAGTTTATCGGGCCCGATGGGAGAGTTCTTC,CASSLSGPMGEFF,.,TRBV27,TRBJ2-1,.,13
TGTGCCAGCAGTTTTTACCCGCCAGGCCTAACACCCGGGGAGCTGTTTTTT,CASSFYPPGLTPGELFF,.,TRBV27,TRBJ2-2,.,17
TGTGCCAGCAGCTTAGGAGCCTCTGGAAACACCATATATTTT,CASSLGASGNTIYF,.,TRBV7-9,TRBJ1-3,few,14
TGTGCCAGCAGCTTTGGGAGCGATCAGCCCCAGCATTTT,CASSFGSDQPQHF,.,TRBV7-6,TRBJ1-5,.,13
TGTGCCAGCAGTTTGGGAAAGGGGGTTCAGGGATATAGCAATCAGCCCCAGCATTTT,CASSLGKGVQGYSNQPQHF,.,TRBV28,TRBJ1-5,.,19
TGCGCCAGCAGCATGGTCGGAGGATCGGTCTACGAGCAGTACTTC,CASSMVGGSVYEQYF,.,TRBV5-1,TRBJ2-7,once,15
TGTGCCAGCAGTTGGGCCAGGGGAGGGATTCGGGGCTACACCTTC,CASSWARGGIRGYTF,.,TRBV28,TRBJ1-2,.,15
TGTGCCAGCAGCCGGGGACAGGAGGCCTTAGGCTACACCTTC,CASSRGQEALGYTF,TRBD1,TRBV5-6,TRBJ1-2,once,14
TGTGCCAGCTCTCCCGACAGTACTACTGAAGCTTTCTTT,CASSPDSTTEAFF,.,TRBV18,TRBJ1-1,.,13
TGTGCCAGCAGCTTTACCGGGACAGATCCCCAGCATTTT,CASSFTGTDPQHF,TRBD1,TRBV27,TRBJ1-5,.,13
TGTGCCAGCAGCTTAGATCGGCGGGCTCAGTACTTC,CASSLDRRAQYF,.,TRBV11-2,TRBJ2-7,few,12
TGCAGCGTTGATGAAGGGACAGGGGAACGCACCTTC,CSVDEGTGERTF,TRBD1,TRBV29-1,TRBJ1-2,.,12
TGTGCCATCAGTGATAGAGGAATTAACTATGGCTACACCTTC,CAISDRGINYGYTF,.,TRBV10-3,TRBJ1-2,.,14
TGTGCCAGCAGTCCCCCGAGGGCCGAGAGCAATCAGCCCCAGCATTTT,CASSPPRAESNQPQHF,.,TRBV28,TRBJ1-5,.,16
TGCGCCAGCAGGAGGACAGGGGTGGGCACTGAAGCTTTCTTT,CASRRTGVGTEAFF,TRBD1,TRBV5-1,TRBJ1-1,.,14
TGCGCCAGCAGCCAGGGACAGGTTGGACGTTCACCCCTCCACTTT,CASSQGQVGRSPLHF,TRBD1,TRBV5-1,TRBJ1-6,.,15
TGTGCCAGCAGCTCACTCTCGGAGCGGGGGGAATACAATGAGCAGTTCTTC,CASSSLSERGEYNEQFF,TRBD2,TRBV7-9,TRBJ2-1,.,17
TGTGCCAGCAGCTTCAAGGGGGCCAACAGGGGAGAGACCCAGTACTTC,CASSFKGANRGETQYF,TRBD1,TRBV27,TRBJ2-5,.,16
TGTGCCAGCAGACTAACAGGGGACAATGAGCAGTTCTTC,CASRLTGDNEQFF,TRBD1,TRBV6-6,TRBJ2-1,.,13
TGTGCCAGCAGCGGAACCGACAGGGGATGGAATTCTGGGGCCAACGTCCTGACTTTC,CASSGTDRGWNSGANVLTF,TRBD1,TRBV9,TRBJ2-6,.,19
TGTGCCAGCCAAACACTAGCGGGGGGATCACTTGAAGGGAATGAGCAGTTCTTC,CASQTLAGGSLEGNEQFF,TRBD2,TRBV28,TRBJ2-1,.,18
TGTGCCAGCGTCCCAGTGTCCTACGAGCAGTACTTC,CASVPVSYEQYF,.,TRBV6-5,TRBJ2-7,.,12
TGTGCCTGGAGTGTACCCCGGGACAGGGGAGGTCGGGACACTGAAGCTTTCTTT,CAWSVPRDRGGRDTEAFF,TRBD1,TRBV30,TRBJ1-1,.,18
TGTGCCAGCAGCCTAGGGGAGAACACTGAAGCTTTCTTT,CASSLGENTEAFF,.,TRBV6-4,TRBJ1-1,few,13
TGTGCCTGGAGTGTCCATTACTTGAACACTGAAGCTTTCTTT,CAWSVHYLNTEAFF,.,TRBV30,TRBJ1-1,.,14
TGTGCCAGCTCAACCAATGGAGGGACCTCTGGAAACACCATATATTTT,CASSTNGGTSGNTIYF,.,TRBV18,TRBJ1-3,.,16